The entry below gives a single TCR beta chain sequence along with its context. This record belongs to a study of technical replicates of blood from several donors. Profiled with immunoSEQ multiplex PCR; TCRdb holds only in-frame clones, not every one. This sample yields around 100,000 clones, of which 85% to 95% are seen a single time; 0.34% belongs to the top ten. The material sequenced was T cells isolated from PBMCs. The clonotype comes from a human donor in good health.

CDR3 residues: CASSPRERELNNEQFF. The CDR3 nucleotides are TGTGCCAGTAGTCCCAGAGAGCGGGAGCTAAACAATGAGCAGTTCTTC. This chain connects TRBV19 to TRBJ2-1; 8 bases align to TRBD2. The trim removed 5 bases at V and 5 bases at J, leaving 11 bases unmatched. CDR1 LNHDA and CDR2 SQIVND come from the germline V gene (reference sequence). The CDR3 has 16 residues. Using reference TRBV19 and TRBJ2-1 for the parts outside the CDR3, the full variable domain is DGGITQSPKYLFRKEGQNVTLSCEQNLNHDAMYWYRQDPGQGLRLIYYSQIVNDFQKGDIAEGYSVSREKKESFPLTVTSAQKNPTAFYLCASSPRERELNNEQFFGPGTRLTVL.